This T cell receptor beta chain was recovered during a study of blood T cells in healthy people across ages (dated by TCRdb to about 2015). With regard to the full study: Template switching captured roughly one uniquely barcoded TCR beta cDNA molecule per two T cells in model experiments. To track age-related changes in TCR beta repertoire diversity, the study relied on deep sequencing normalized with unique cDNA molecular identifiers. Two additional independent replicas of 1 million unique cDNA reads from the same blood draw were analyzed for two donors (one aged 18 to 30 and one aged 80 or older). To avoid experimental bias, donors of different ages were randomly spread across the sequencing lanes. The donors were divided into four age groups: young (average about 15 years), middle-aged (under 40), aged (approximately 59) and long-lived (82). Results the study describes overall, beyond this receptor: Compared with the aged group, the long-lived group had more naive CD4+ T cells, fewer expanded clones and increased TCR diversity, suggesting age selection. Bulk unsorted PBMC profiling prevented conclusive comparison of naive and antigen-experienced compartments. Estimates of total diversity based on one million sequenced T cells were regarded as lower bounds and as underestimates. As age increased, observed TCR beta diversity per million T cells dropped in a roughly linear way, and a significant reduction was already evident by age roughly 40. The CMV infection status of donors was not known, potentially confounding age-related changes in expanded clonotypes. Observed TCR beta diversity correlated strongly with the percentage of naive T cells measured by flow cytometry.

Systemically healthy Caucasian individuals from Russia, 35 to 40 in total and aged about 6 to 100 years, were included as donors. Each donor gave around 9.8 milliliters of peripheral blood, collected into EDTA-treated Vacutainer tubes. Ficoll-Paque density-gradient centrifugation was used to isolate PBMCs, with at least 6 million per sample. Total RNA, at least 6 micrograms per sample, was extracted from PBMCs with Trizol reagent. For every donor, an aliquot of PBMCs went through flow cytometry to measure the percentages of naive CD45RAhigh/CD27high T cells. This clonotype was seen only once. Its cognate antigen has yet to be identified. Germline and junction disagree at one end, which may indicate a read error. Library prep was done by 5' RACE. Sequenced using an Illumina HiSeq 2500. A second about 7 to 12 cycle PCR used a sample-barcoded 5' primer and a J-beta primer mix. A template-switch 5' adaptor carrying 12 random nucleotides introduced a unique molecular identifier onto each TCR beta cDNA molecule. Each sample yielded at least 2.5 million CDR3-containing paired-end reads. All of the RNA was converted into first-strand cDNA using the Mint cDNA synthesis kit, with a TRBC-specific oligonucleotide serving as the primer. Following uracil-DNA glycosylase treatment, all cDNA underwent a first 18-cycle PCR with the universal primers M1SS and BC2_uni_R. In the original analysis: For normalization, 1 million high-quality reads, each with a distinct molecular identifier, were randomly selected from each sample. Instead of being binned into consensus sequences, reads with shared molecular identifiers were discarded. MiTCR, set to a Q25 quality threshold and the strictest error-elimination algorithm, was used for CDR3 identification, clonotype clustering and error correction. A nonparametric unseen species model with Euler transformation was used to estimate lower-bound total TCR beta diversity. The raw public data were reprocessed by TCRdb itself: fastp quality trimming at Q25, MiXCR clonotype calling, in-frame beta chains only. Rows with one shared CDR3 protein collapse into an entry with the most common genes and DNA. Here the V and J calls rest on TCRdb's processing, not on the authors' analysis. In all, the sample holds about 750,000 distinct CDR3 sequences, and 53% of those were seen once. Of the sample, about two fifths is held by the ten largest clones.

Sequenced material: blood. This TCR was sampled from an elderly man in good health.

Here is the DNA: TGTGCCAGCAGCCAGTACTCTAGCACAGATACGCAGTATTTC. This translates into CASSQYSSTDTQYF. The chain uses TRBV7-2 and TRBJ2-3, and perhaps TRBD2 as D gene, on 5 matching bases. Per the germline V gene, SGHTA is the CDR1 and FQGNSA is the CDR2. Including cysteine and phenylalanine, the CDR3 has 14 amino acids. Only CDR3 DNA is held: 42 bases, read in frame from base 1.